This TCR beta chain was obtained from a study of blood T cell repertoires in COVID-19. Study details: PBMCs, B-cell-depleted T cells, or T cells were the source of the cDNA or gDNA that made up the material.

Assay: immunoSEQ multiplex PCR; the TCRdb copy retains only in-frame clones and omits some. The profile covers hundreds of thousands of clones, with around 90% appearing a single time and 6% to 6.5% taken by the ten largest. Germline V CDR1 and CDR2: WSHSY, SAAADI. The CDR3 loop spans 15 amino acids. Germline trimming cut 5 bases from V and 7 bases from J; bases unmatched to any gene: 9. This rearrangement joins TRBV10-2 to TRBJ1-5; 9 positions agree with TRBD1. This clonotype was sampled from a woman in her thirties or forties who had recovered from COVID-19. Sequencing input: PBMCs or T cells enriched from blood (not recorded which). The CDR3 sequence is CASSNLQGAKQPQHF. CDR3 bases: TGCGCCAGCAGTAACCTACAGGGGGCAAAACAGCCCCAGCATTTT.